These T cell receptor beta chains were read from a single sample in a study of T cell responses to AZD1222 COVID-19 vaccine. TCRdb keeps only in-frame clones here, not all; method: immunoSEQ multiplex PCR. The sample lists some 140,000 clones; 70% to 90% were seen once. The source material was peripheral blood, sampled on day 0 of AZD1222 vaccination. The receptor set was obtained from an adult in good health. CDR3s include the opening cysteine and the closing phenylalanine or tryptophan. The D gene is left open where the match is weak.

D	V	J	CDR3
TRBD2	TRBV7-8	TRBJ2-1	CASSIGLAGENEQFF
TRBD2	TRBV10-3	TRBJ2-3	CAIRSDLGAGGSTDTQYF
.	TRBV7-8	TRBJ1-2	CASSLATAEGYTF
.	TRBV1	TRBJ2-7	CTSSQAWSYEQYF
.	TRBV19	TRBJ1-1	CASSLRDKGTEAFF
.	TRBV3-1/TRBV3-2	TRBJ1-2	CASSLLGGNGYTF
.	TRBV19	TRBJ1-1	CASSIEDTPGTEAFF
.	TRBV5-6	TRBJ1-2	CASSPWADPYGYTF
TRBD1	TRBV7-9	TRBJ1-2	CASSQATGLGYTF
.	TRBV25-1	TRBJ2-3	CASSLADTQYF
.	TRBV12-3/TRBV12-4	TRBJ1-1	CASSLTRDTEAFF
TRBD1	TRBV6-2/TRBV6-3	TRBJ2-7	CASSYGTGGNEQYF
.	TRBV5-4	TRBJ2-7	CASTPQDSYEQYF
.	TRBV5-6	TRBJ2-5	CASSLIAGVETQYF
TRBD1	TRBV28	TRBJ1-5	CASSFLVGTANQPQHF
.	TRBV30	TRBJ2-7	CAWSASTVSYEQYF
TRBD1	TRBV12-5	TRBJ2-5	CASGHPTGPETQYF
.	TRBV5-1	TRBJ1-3	CASSRDGVSGNTIYF
.	TRBV19	TRBJ2-3	CASSIPARWADTQYF
.	TRBV12-3/TRBV12-4	TRBJ2-2	CASSSIGTGELFF
TRBD2	TRBV7-2	TRBJ2-1	CASSLNSGSSYNEQFF
.	TRBV10-3	TRBJ2-1	CAISEDSTDYNEQFF
.	TRBV6-5	TRBJ1-2	CASKFGSGGAYGYTF
.	TRBV28	TRBJ1-4	CASKNLATNEKLFF
.	TRBV29-1	TRBJ1-1	CSVWGRVNTEAFF
.	TRBV9	TRBJ2-2	CASSVGAAHTGELFF
TRBD1	TRBV29-1	TRBJ1-2	CSAPSGQNYGYTF
.	TRBV5-8	TRBJ2-5	CASSPFAITKETQYF
.	TRBV4-2	TRBJ2-2	CASSQDRGPGELFF
.	TRBV29-1	TRBJ2-1	CSVSVGGGSYNEQFF
.	TRBV27	TRBJ1-6	CASRPGGLENSPLHF
.	TRBV7-2	TRBJ2-3	CASSPRARPRGPDTQYF
TRBD1	TRBV2	TRBJ1-3	CASKGDREFGNTIYF
.	TRBV28	TRBJ1-2	CASSSTARVGDDYGYTF
TRBD1	TRBV27	TRBJ1-6	CASRYRGHNSPLHF
.	TRBV7-9	TRBJ1-2	CASSSNRDPNYGYTF
TRBD1	TRBV19	TRBJ1-5	CASSIRDRGQQPQHF
.	TRBV19	TRBJ2-5	CASSIGSGFGETQYF
.	TRBV2	TRBJ1-6	CASSVGRRNSPLHF
TRBD1	TRBV7-9	TRBJ1-2	CASSLLQDRWTQHYGYTF
.	TRBV7-2	TRBJ2-2	CASSFRSRVGTGELFF
TRBD2	TRBV29-1	TRBJ2-7	CSVERAGGEYEQYF
.	TRBV2	TRBJ1-5	CASSEEEGGTFSHF
TRBD1	TRBV7-8	TRBJ2-5	CASSLRTGGGKTQYF
.	TRBV27	TRBJ1-5	CASSFTGHGGPQHF
TRBD1	TRBV28	TRBJ1-2	CASSPPRDRVRLDYGYTF
.	TRBV30	TRBJ1-5	CAWSRQWDQPQHF
.	TRBV2	TRBJ1-1	CASSENWKAFF
.	TRBV24-1	TRBJ1-2	CATSGAAFWGYTF